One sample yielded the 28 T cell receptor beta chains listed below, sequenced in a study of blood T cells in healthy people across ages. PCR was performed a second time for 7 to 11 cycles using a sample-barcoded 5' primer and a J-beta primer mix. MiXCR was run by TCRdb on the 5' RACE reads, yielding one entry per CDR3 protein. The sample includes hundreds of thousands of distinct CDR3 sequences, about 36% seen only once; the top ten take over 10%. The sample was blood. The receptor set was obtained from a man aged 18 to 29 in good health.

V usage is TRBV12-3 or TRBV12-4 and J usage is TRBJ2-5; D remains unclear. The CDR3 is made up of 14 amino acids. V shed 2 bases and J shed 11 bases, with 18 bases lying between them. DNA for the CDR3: TGTGCCAGCAGTTTAACTGGCCCCGATAATGAGCAGTACTTC. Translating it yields CASSLTGPDNEQYF.

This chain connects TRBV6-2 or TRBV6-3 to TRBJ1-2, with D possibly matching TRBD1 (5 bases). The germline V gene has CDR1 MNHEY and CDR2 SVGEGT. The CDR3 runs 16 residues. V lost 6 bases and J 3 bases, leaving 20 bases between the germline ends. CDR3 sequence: CASSYDAYGGYYGYTF. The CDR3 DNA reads TGTGCCAGCAGCTACGACGCTTACGGGGGTTACTATGGCTACACCTTC.

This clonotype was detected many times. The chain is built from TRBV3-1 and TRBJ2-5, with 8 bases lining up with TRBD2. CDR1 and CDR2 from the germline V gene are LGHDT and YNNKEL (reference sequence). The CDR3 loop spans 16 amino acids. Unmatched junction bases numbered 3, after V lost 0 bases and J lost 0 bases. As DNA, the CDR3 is TGTGCCAGCAGCCAAGATTTGACTAGCGACCAAGAGACCCAGTACTTC. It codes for CASSQDLTSDQETQYF.

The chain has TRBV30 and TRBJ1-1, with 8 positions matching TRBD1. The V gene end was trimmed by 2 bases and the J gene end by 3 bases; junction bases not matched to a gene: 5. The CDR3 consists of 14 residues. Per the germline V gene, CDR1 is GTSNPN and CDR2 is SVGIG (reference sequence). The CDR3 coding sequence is TGTGCCTGGAGTCAGGGGGCATCGGACACTGAAGCTTTCTTT. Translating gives CAWSQGASDTEAFF.

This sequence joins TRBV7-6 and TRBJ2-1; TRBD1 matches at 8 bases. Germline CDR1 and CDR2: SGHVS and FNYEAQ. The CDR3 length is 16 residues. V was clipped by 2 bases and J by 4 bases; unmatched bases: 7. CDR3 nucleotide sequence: TGTGCCAGCAGCTTATCGGACAGGGCTTGGTACAATGAGCAGTTCTTC. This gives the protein CASSLSDRAWYNEQFF.

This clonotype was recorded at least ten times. The CDR3 nucleotides are TGTGCCAGCAGCGTAGGTGTAGCGGGAGGGGGGCACAAAAACATTCAGTACTTC. It translates to CASSVGVAGGGHKNIQYF. The V call is TRBV9, the J call TRBJ2-4; 11 bases map to TRBD2. Germline lookup yields CDR1 SGDLS and CDR2 YYNGEE. The CDR3 is made up of 18 amino acids. Trimming took 0 bases from V and 3 from J; bases not matched to a gene: 8. Combining the CDR3 with reference TRBV9 and TRBJ2-4 gives the whole variable domain DSGVTQTPKHLITATGQRVTLRCSPRSGDLSVYWYQQSLDQGLQFLIQYYNGEERAKGNILERFSAQQFPDLHSELNLSSLELGDSALYFCASSVGVAGGGHKNIQYFGAGTRLSVL.

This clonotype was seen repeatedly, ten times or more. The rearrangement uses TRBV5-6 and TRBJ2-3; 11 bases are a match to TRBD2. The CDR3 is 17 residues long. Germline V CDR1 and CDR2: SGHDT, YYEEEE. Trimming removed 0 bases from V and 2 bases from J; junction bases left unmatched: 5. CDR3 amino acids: CASSLELAGAFTDTQYF. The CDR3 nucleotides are TGTGCCAGCAGCTTGGAACTAGCGGGGGCATTCACAGATACGCAGTATTTT.

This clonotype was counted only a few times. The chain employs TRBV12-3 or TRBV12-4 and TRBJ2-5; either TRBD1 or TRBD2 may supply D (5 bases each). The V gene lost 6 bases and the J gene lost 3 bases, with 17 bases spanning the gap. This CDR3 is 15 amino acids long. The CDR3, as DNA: TGTGCCAGCAGCCGCCCCGGGACGTGGGAAGAGACCCAGTACTTC. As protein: CASSRPGTWEETQYF.

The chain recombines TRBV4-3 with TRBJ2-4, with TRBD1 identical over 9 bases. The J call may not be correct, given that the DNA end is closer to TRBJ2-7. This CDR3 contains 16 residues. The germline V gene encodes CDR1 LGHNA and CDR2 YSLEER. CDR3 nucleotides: TGCGCCAGCAGTCTGACAGGGGGATTAAGTCCCCACGAGCAGTACTTC. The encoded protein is CASSLTGGLSPHEQYF.

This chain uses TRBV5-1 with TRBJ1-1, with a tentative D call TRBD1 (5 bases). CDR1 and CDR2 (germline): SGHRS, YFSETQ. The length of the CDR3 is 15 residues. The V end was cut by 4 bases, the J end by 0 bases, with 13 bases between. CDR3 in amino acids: CASSDVTDLNTEAFF. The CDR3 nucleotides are TGCGCCAGCAGCGACGTGACAGACTTGAACACTGAAGCTTTCTTT.

The CDR3 loop reads CASSQGNPNTDTQYF. The CDR3 bases are TGTGCCAGCAGTCAGGGTAACCCAAACACAGATACGCAGTATTTT. This chain joins TRBV27 and TRBJ2-3, with D tentatively TRBD1 (5 bases). The germline V gene encodes CDR1 MNHEY and CDR2 SMNVEV (reference sequence). The ends were cut back, 5 bases at V and 2 bases at J, with 14 bases in the middle. This CDR3 region has 15 residues.

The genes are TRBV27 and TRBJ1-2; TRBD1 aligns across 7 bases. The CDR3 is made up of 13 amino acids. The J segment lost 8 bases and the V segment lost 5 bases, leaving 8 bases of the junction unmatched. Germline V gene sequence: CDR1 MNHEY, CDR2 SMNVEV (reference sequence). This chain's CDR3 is CASSVTGAGGYTF. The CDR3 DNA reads TGTGCCAGCAGTGTCACAGGGGCCGGGGGCTACACCTTC.

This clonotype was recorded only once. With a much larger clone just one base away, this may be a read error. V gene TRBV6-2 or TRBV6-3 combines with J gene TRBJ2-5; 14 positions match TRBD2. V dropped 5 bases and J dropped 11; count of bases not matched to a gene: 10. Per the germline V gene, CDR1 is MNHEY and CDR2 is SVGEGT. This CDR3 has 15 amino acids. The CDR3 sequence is CASSAGLAGVGEQYF. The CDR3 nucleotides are TGTGCCAGCAGTGCGGGACTAGCGGGGGTCGGTGAGCAGTACTTC.

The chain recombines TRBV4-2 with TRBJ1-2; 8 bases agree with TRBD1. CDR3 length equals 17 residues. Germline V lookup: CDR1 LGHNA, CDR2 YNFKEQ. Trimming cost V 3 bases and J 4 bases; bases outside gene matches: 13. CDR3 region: CASSHVNAGQDPYGYTF. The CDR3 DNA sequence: TGTGCCAGCAGCCACGTTAATGCGGGACAGGACCCCTATGGCTACACCTTC.

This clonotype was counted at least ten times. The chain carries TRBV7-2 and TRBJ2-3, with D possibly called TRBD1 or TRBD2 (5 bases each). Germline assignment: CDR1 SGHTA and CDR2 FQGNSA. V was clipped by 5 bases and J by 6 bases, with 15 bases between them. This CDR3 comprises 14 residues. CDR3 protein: CASSPGLTPDTQYF. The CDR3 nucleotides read TGTGCCAGCAGCCCGGGGCTAACTCCGGATACGCAGTATTTT.

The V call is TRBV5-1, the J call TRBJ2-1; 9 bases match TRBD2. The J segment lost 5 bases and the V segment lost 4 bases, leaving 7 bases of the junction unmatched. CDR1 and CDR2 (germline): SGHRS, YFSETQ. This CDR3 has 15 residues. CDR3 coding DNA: TGCGCCAGCAGCGCTACCGGGACTAGCAACAATGAGCAGTTCTTC. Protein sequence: CASSATGTSNNEQFF.

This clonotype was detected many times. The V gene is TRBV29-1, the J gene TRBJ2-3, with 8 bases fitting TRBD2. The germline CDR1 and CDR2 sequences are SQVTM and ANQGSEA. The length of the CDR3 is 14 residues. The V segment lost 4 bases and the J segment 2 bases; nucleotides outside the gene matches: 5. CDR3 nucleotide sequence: TGCAGCGTTGGGGTAGCGGGAAACACAGATACGCAGTATTTT. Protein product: CSVGVAGNTDTQYF.

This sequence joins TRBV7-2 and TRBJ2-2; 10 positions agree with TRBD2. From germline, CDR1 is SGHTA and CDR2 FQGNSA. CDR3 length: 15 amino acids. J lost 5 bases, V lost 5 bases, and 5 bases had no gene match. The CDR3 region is CASSTTSGETGELFF. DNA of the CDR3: TGTGCCAGCAGCACAACTAGCGGGGAAACCGGGGAGCTGTTTTTT.

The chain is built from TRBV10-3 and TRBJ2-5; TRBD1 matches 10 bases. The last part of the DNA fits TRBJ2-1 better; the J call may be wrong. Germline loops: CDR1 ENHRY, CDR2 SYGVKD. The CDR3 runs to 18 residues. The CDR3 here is CAIRGGTGAGKPSETQFF. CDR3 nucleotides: TGTGCCATCAGGGGAGGGACAGGGGCAGGCAAACCCTCAGAGACCCAGTTCTTC.

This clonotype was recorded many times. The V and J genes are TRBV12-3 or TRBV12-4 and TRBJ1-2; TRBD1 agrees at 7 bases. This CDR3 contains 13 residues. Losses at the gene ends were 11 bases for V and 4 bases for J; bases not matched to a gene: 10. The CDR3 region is CASSKGQTYGYTF. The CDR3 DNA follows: TGTGCCTCGTCCAAGGGACAGACCTATGGCTACACCTTC.

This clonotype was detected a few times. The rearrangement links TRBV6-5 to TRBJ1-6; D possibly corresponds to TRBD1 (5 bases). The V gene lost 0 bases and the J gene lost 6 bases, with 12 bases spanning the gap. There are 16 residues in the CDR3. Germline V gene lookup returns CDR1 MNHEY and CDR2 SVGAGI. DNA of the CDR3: TGTGCCAGCAGTTACTCGATTAGCAGGGCTAATTCACCCCTCCACTTT. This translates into CASSYSISRANSPLHF.

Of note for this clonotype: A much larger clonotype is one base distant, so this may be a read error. In DNA, the CDR3 is TGTGCCAGCAGCTTCGGGGACGGAGACTCCTACGAGCAGCACTTC. As protein: CASSFGDGDSYEQHF. This chain joins TRBV7-6 and TRBJ2-7; D tentatively reads TRBD1 or TRBD2 (5 bases each). This CDR3 has 15 residues. CDR1 is SGHVS and CDR2 is FNYEAQ in the germline V gene.

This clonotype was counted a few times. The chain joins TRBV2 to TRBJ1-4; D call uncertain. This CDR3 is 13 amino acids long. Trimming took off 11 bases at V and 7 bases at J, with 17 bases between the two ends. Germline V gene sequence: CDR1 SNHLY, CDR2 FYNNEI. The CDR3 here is CASLESAAEKLFF. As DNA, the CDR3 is TGTGCCTCACTGGAGTCGGCAGCTGAAAAACTGTTTTTT.

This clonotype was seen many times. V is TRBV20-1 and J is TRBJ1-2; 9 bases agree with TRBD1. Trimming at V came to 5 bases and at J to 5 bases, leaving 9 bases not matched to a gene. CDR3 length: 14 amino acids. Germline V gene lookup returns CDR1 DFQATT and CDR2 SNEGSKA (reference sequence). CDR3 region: CSALRDRELYGYTF. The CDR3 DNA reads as TGCAGTGCTCTACGGGACAGGGAGTTGTATGGCTACACCTTC.

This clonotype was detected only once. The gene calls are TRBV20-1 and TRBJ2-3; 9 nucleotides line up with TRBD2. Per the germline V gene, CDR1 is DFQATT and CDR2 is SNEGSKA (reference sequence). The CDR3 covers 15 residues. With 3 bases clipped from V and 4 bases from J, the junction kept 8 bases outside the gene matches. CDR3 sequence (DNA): TGCAGTGCTAGGTATCGGGGACTAGCATCAGATACGCAGTATTTT. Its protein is CSARYRGLASDTQYF.

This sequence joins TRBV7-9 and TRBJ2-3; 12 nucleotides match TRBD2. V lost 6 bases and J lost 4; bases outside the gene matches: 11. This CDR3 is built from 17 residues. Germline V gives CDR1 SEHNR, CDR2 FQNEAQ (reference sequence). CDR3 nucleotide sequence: TGTGCCAGCAGACCCCTTGGACTAGCGGGGATTGCAGATACGCAGTATTTT. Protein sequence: CASRPLGLAGIADTQYF.

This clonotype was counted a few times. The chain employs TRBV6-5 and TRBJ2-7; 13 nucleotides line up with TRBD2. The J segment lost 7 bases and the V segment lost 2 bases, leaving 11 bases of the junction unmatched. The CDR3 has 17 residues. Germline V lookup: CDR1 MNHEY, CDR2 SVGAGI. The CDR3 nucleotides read TGTGCCAGCAGTTACCGCCAAACTAGCGGGGGGGCGAATGAGCAGTACTTC. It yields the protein CASSYRQTSGGANEQYF.

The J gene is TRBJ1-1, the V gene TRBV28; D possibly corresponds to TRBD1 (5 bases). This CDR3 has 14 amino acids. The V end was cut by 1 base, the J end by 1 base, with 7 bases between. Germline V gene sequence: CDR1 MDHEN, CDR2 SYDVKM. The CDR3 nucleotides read TGTGCCAGCAGTTTATTCCAGGGGAACACTGAAGCTTTCTTT. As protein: CASSLFQGNTEAFF.